Detailed here is one TCR beta chain. Its antigen is not identified. Clones were read by immunoSEQ multiplex PCR, and TCRdb kept only the in-frame ones, dropping some. The repertoire consists of about 240,000 clones, with around 88% occurring once and the leading ten covering around 1.3%. The data were obtained in a study of cytomegalovirus exposure and HLA in healthy donors. Turning to the study itself: According to later analysis, the same platform produced the roughly 120 validation and around 730 first-cohort repertoires. Findings of the study overall: It was found in a later analysis that first-cohort TCR clusters tended to co-occur in the approximately 130 validation repertoires. Rarity marked most TCR sequences, yet some public TCRs occurred in many donors. Altogether, 150 to 200 TCR beta chains were recorded as cytomegalovirus-associated.

V lost 4 bases and J lost 3, with 15 bases in between. This CDR3 spans 15 amino acids. Germline CDR1 reads SGHTA; CDR2 reads FQGNSA. The source material was PBMCs. This sequence originates from a woman in her 30s in good health and CMV-seropositive. This rearrangement joins TRBV7-2 to TRBJ1-1, with a possible D match to TRBD1 (5 bases). The CDR3 DNA follows: TGTGCCAGCAGCTCCGTCGTGGGACTATACACTGAAGCTTTCTTT. Translated, it gives CASSSVVGLYTEAFF.